The 31 T cell receptor beta chains below all came from one sample that was sequenced in a study of T cells in Graves' hyperthyroidism and ophthalmopathy. Using RNA transcripts as the source, TCR beta CDR3 regions were amplified. The HTBI primer set was used in a first-round RT-PCR of the TCR CDR3. TCRdb re-called the multiplex PCR reads with MiXCR, one entry per CDR3 protein. The table records hundreds of thousands of distinct CDR3 sequences, 45% of them present only once. The sequencing sample was made of peripheral blood or thyroid tissue (not recorded which). The source is an adult man with Graves' disease, either hyperthyroidism or ophthalmopathy (not recorded which).

The chain is built from TRBV20-1 and TRBJ1-4, with a weak D call TRBD1 (5 bases). Germline values: CDR1 DFQATT, CDR2 SNEGSKA (reference sequence). This CDR3 comprises 13 residues. Trimming stripped 3 bases from V and 6 bases from J, with 11 bases between. CDR3 sequence (DNA): TGCAGTGCTAGCCAAAGGGGATATGAAAAACTGTTTTTT. It specifies CSASQRGYEKLFF.

V usage is TRBV19 and J usage is TRBJ2-2; 13 bases are a match to TRBD2. After removal of 4 bases from V and 0 bases from J, the junction contained 2 bases not matched to a gene. This CDR3 is 17 amino acids long. The germline V gene has CDR1 LNHDA and CDR2 SQIVND (reference sequence). The CDR3 coding sequence is TGTGCCAGTAGTAGGACTAGCGGGAGCTCGAACACCGGGGAGCTGTTTTTT. Translated: CASSRTSGSSNTGELFF.

This clonotype was seen once. CDR3 amino acids: CSVGGGRAGEQYF. The CDR3 nucleotides are TGCAGCGTTGGTGGGGGAAGGGCCGGCGAGCAGTACTTC. The chain links TRBV29-1 to TRBJ2-5; tentatively, D is TRBD1 or TRBD2 (5 bases each). The end of the DNA is better explained by TRBJ2-7, so the J call may be wrong. The CDR3 covers 13 residues. CDR1 and CDR2 (germline): SQVTM, ANQGSEA.

The rearrangement uses TRBV2 and TRBJ2-2; D remains ambiguous. Trimming cost V 6 bases and J 4 bases, with 9 bases left between them. The CDR3 is 13 amino acids. The V gene's germline CDR1 is SNHLY and CDR2 FYNNEI. In DNA, the CDR3 is TGTGCCAGCAGACCCCGCTCCACCGGGGAGCTGTTTTTT. The encoded protein is CASRPRSTGELFF.

About this clonotype: One end of the junction fails to match germline, which may point to a read error. The V gene is TRBV6-2 or TRBV6-3, the J gene TRBJ1-3, with D unresolved. There are 16 residues in the CDR3. From germline, CDR1 is MNHEY and CDR2 SVGEGT. CDR3 sequence (DNA): TGTGCCAGCAGTTCGAGGACGGACTACTCTGGAAGCACCATATATTTT. Translated, it gives CASSSRTDYSGSTIYF.

This clonotype came up a few times. This chain joins TRBV6-5 and TRBJ2-2, with D tentatively TRBD2 (6 bases). Trimming shortened V by 5 bases and J by 0 bases, and 13 bases separated the two germline ends. The CDR3 runs to 16 residues. Germline CDR1 reads MNHEY; CDR2 reads SVGAGI. CDR3 in DNA: TGTGCCAGCAGTAGGATCGGGACTTCGAACACCGGGGAGCTGTTTTTT. Residues: CASSRIGTSNTGELFF.

This clonotype came up many times. This chain uses TRBV10-2 with TRBJ1-6; no clear D. V dropped 6 bases and J dropped 14 bases, with 20 bases sitting between them. The germline V gene encodes CDR1 WSHSY and CDR2 SAAADI. This CDR3 region has 14 residues. The CDR3 protein is CASSRDPKGWALHF. The CDR3, as DNA: TGCGCCAGCAGCCGGGATCCGAAAGGTTGGGCCCTCCACTTT.

The J gene is TRBJ1-5, the V gene TRBV7-8, with TRBD1 matching 7 bases. J gave up 5 bases and V 0 bases, and 13 bases lay outside the gene matches. Germline CDR1 SGHVS, CDR2 FQNEAQ. CDR3 size: 18 residues. The CDR3 sequence is CASSLAGQKTGTHQPQHF. The CDR3 bases are TGTGCCAGCAGCTTAGCTGGCCAGAAGACAGGGACCCATCAGCCCCAGCATTTT.

This CDR3 reads CASSLSTGTSVYEQYF. CDR3 bases: TGTGCCAGCAGCCTAAGCACCGGGACTAGCGTGTACGAGCAGTACTTC. The chain employs TRBV14 and TRBJ2-7, with TRBD2 identical over 10 bases. From germline, CDR1 is SGHDN and CDR2 FVKESK. The trim removed 4 bases at V and 4 bases at J, leaving 10 bases unmatched. The CDR3 runs to 16 residues.

The chain joins TRBV6-1 to TRBJ1-2; D might be TRBD1 (6 bases). This CDR3 comprises 12 residues. V was shortened by 8 bases and J by 2 bases, with 9 bases between the two germline ends. Germline V gene lookup returns CDR1 MNHNS and CDR2 SASEGT. Here the CDR3 reads CASDGQNYGYTF. CDR3 DNA sequence: TGTGCCAGCGACGGACAGAACTATGGCTACACCTTC.

This clonotype was counted many times. V is TRBV10-3 and J is TRBJ1-5; D may be TRBD1 (6 bases). This CDR3 is built from 13 residues. Germline values: CDR1 ENHRY, CDR2 SYGVKD. The germline V and J ends were trimmed by 9 bases and 5 bases, with 14 bases remaining between them. The CDR3 nucleotides are TGTGCCATTTCGGTGGACAGCGATCAGCCCCAGCATTTT. The encoded protein is CAISVDSDQPQHF.

The table lists this clonotype with many counts. This rearrangement joins TRBV29-1 to TRBJ1-2; D gene ambiguous. This CDR3 spans 10 amino acids. Trimming shortened V by 7 bases and J by 4 bases, and 7 bases separated the two germline ends. Per the germline V gene, CDR1 is SQVTM and CDR2 is ANQGSEA. The CDR3 spells CSGGSYGYTF. The CDR3 nucleotides read TGCAGCGGGGGTAGCTATGGCTACACCTTC.

The V gene is TRBV3-1, the J gene TRBJ2-7; D not certain. CDR1 LGHDT and CDR2 YNNKEL come from the germline V gene (reference sequence). Trimming left V 4 bases short and J 3 bases short, with 10 bases between. The CDR3 has 13 amino acids. The CDR3 spells CASSPAPYYEQYF. The CDR3 DNA sequence: TGTGCCAGCAGCCCGGCGCCCTACTACGAGCAGTACTTC.

This clonotype was detected ten times or more. The V gene is TRBV7-9, the J gene TRBJ1-2, with unresolved D. The CDR3 extends over 12 amino acids. CDR1 is SEHNR, CDR2 FQNEAQ, per germline (reference sequence). V lost 2 bases and J lost 6, with 7 bases in between. The CDR3 DNA follows: TGTGCCAGCAGCTTAATCGGGGATGGCTACACCTTC. Amino acids: CASSLIGDGYTF. Based on the CDR3 plus reference TRBV7-9 and TRBJ1-2, the full variable domain is DTGVSQNPRHKITKRGQNVTFRCDPISEHNRLYWYRQTLGQGPEFLTYFQNEAQLEKSRLLSDRFSAERPKGSFSTLEIQRTEQGDSAMYLCASSLIGDGYTFGSGTRLTVV.

This clonotype was recorded many times. J is TRBJ2-7 and V is TRBV20-1; D gene unclear. The germline V gene encodes CDR1 DFQATT and CDR2 SNEGSKA (reference sequence). Deletions cut 3 bases from V and 2 bases from J, with 8 bases between. CDR3 size: 12 residues. The CDR3 DNA is TGCAGTGCTAGCGCGAAAACCTACGAGCAGTACTTC. Encoded protein: CSASAKTYEQYF.

J is TRBJ1-2 and V is TRBV24-1, with 8 nucleotides matching TRBD1. The CDR3 covers 14 residues. Looked up from germline, CDR1 is KGHDR and CDR2 is SFDVKD. V dropped 2 bases and J dropped 4; count of bases not matched to a gene: 2. The CDR3 sequence: CATSDSGGGYGYTF. DNA of the CDR3: TGTGCCACCAGTGATTCAGGGGGCGGCTATGGCTACACCTTC.

This chain uses TRBV10-3 with TRBJ1-5, with a weak D call TRBD1 (5 bases). Germline V lookup: CDR1 ENHRY, CDR2 SYGVKD. V lost 6 bases and J lost 5, with 11 bases in between. This CDR3 has 13 residues. CDR3 sequence reads: CAIRRGRDQPQHF. In DNA form, the CDR3 reads TGTGCCATCAGAAGGGGTCGAGATCAGCCCCAGCATTTT.

The chain joins TRBV29-1 to TRBJ1-5; 7 bases fit TRBD1. In germline, CDR1 is SQVTM, CDR2 ANQGSEA. CDR3 length: 12 amino acids. The J segment lost 4 bases and the V segment lost 7 bases, leaving 4 bases of the junction unmatched. Written as DNA, the CDR3 is TGCAGCGACGGACAGGCTAATCAGCCCCAGCATTTT. This gives the protein CSDGQANQPQHF.

This clonotype was observed many times. The chain employs TRBV7-8 and TRBJ2-5, with D possibly TRBD2 on 5 matching bases. The CDR3 consists of 14 residues. Looked up from germline, CDR1 is SGHVS and CDR2 is FQNEAQ. The ends were cut back, 4 bases at V and 5 bases at J, with 14 bases in the middle. CDR3 in amino acids: CASSYIAGGETQYF. For the CDR3, the DNA is TGTGCCAGCAGCTACATAGCTGGCGGGGAGACCCAGTACTTC. Filled out from reference TRBV7-8 and TRBJ2-5, the complete variable domain reads GAGVSQSPRYKVAKRGQDVALRCDPISGHVSLFWYQQALGQGPEFLTYFQNEAQLDKSGLPSDRFFAERPEGSVSTLKIQRTQQEDSAVYLCASSYIAGGETQYFGPGTRLLVL.

This clonotype occurred many times. The chain has TRBV15 and TRBJ1-5; D remains ambiguous. Trimming took off 7 bases at V and 4 bases at J, with 14 bases between the two ends. Germline CDR1 is LNHNV and CDR2 is YYDKDF (reference sequence). The CDR3 length is 14 residues. In DNA, the CDR3 is TGTGCCACCAAACCGAGAGCGGGAAATCAGCCCCAGCATTTT. Translated, it gives CATKPRAGNQPQHF.

This clonotype was seen only once. The chain employs TRBV7-6 and TRBJ1-4; maybe TRBD1 (6 bases). Per the germline V gene, CDR1 is SGHVS and CDR2 is FNYEAQ. Trimming removed 5 bases at V and 10 bases at J, with 17 bases between. The CDR3 contains 14 residues. CDR3 loop: CASSPDSPSGKLFF. For the CDR3, the DNA is TGTGCCAGCAGCCCGGACAGTCCCTCTGGAAAACTGTTTTTT. The full variable domain, completed using reference TRBV7-6 and TRBJ1-4, is GAGVSQSPRYKVTKRGQDVALRCDPISGHVSLYWYRQALGQGPEFLTYFNYEAQQDKSGLPNDRFSAERPEGSISTLTIQRTEQRDSAMYRCASSPDSPSGKLFFGSGTQLSVL.

The sample holds a few counts of this clonotype. CDR3: CASSLRAQAGEKLFF. The CDR3 nucleotides read TGTGCCAGCAGCCTGAGGGCTCAGGCTGGCGAAAAACTGTTTTTT. V gene TRBV11-1 combines with J gene TRBJ1-4; D remains ambiguous. In germline, CDR1 is SGHAT, CDR2 FQDESV (reference sequence). With 5 bases removed from V and 8 bases from J, the gap between germline ends came to 18 bases. The CDR3 is 15 residues long.

This clonotype was observed once. The CDR3 end shows no conserved phenylalanine or tryptophan, and so a read error is likely. This chain links TRBV9 with TRBJ1-6, with TRBD1 as a possible D gene (5 bases). CDR1 is SGDLS, CDR2 YYNGEE, per germline. The CDR3 has 15 residues. CDR3: CTSSVSTGFDSPLHL. Here the CDR3 DNA reads TGTACCAGCAGCGTTTCTACAGGATTCGATTCACCCCTCCACCTT.

The rearrangement joins TRBV5-1 to TRBJ1-1, with D possibly matching TRBD1 (6 bases). The CDR3 consists of 15 residues. Germline assignment: CDR1 SGHRS and CDR2 YFSETQ. V lost 2 bases to trimming and J lost 0 bases, with 11 bases between them. The CDR3 DNA follows: TGCGCCAGCAGCTTACAGGGTCCCATGAACACTGAAGCTTTCTTT. Translated: CASSLQGPMNTEAFF.

The CDR3 sequence: CASSDTPYLPQHF. CDR3 nucleotides: TGTGCCAGCAGTGACACCCCGTATTTGCCCCAGCATTTT. The V gene is TRBV6-5, the J gene TRBJ1-5; D unclear. The CDR3 totals 13 residues. Per germline, CDR1 MNHEY and CDR2 SVGAGI. Trimming left V 5 bases short and J 9 bases short, with 14 bases between.

This clonotype has a count of ten or more. The rearrangement links TRBV12-3 or TRBV12-4 to TRBJ2-7; D uncertain. The germline V and J ends were trimmed by 5 bases and 4 bases, with 9 bases remaining between them. The CDR3 totals 12 residues. The CDR3 DNA reads as TGTGCCAGCAGTGTTTTCGGTTACGAGCAGTACTTC. This gives the protein CASSVFGYEQYF.

This clonotype came up once. The rearrangement uses TRBV20-1 and TRBJ2-7; D tentatively fits TRBD1 or TRBD2 (5 bases each). V lost 3 bases, J lost 3 bases, and 18 bases lay in between. From germline, CDR1 is DFQATT and CDR2 SNEGSKA (reference sequence). The CDR3 length is 15 residues. CDR3 sequence: CSARGVTPSIYEQYF. The CDR3 bases are TGCAGTGCTAGGGGGGTAACCCCTTCAATCTACGAGCAGTACTTC.

The rearrangement joins TRBV29-1 to TRBJ2-7; D might be TRBD2 (6 bases). This CDR3 contains 10 residues. Trimming took 8 bases from V and 4 from J, leaving 9 bases between them. Looked up from germline, CDR1 is SQVTM and CDR2 is ANQGSEA. The CDR3 region is CSPSGYEQYF. The CDR3 DNA reads as TGCAGCCCCAGCGGGTACGAGCAGTACTTC.

This clonotype occurred many times. The rearrangement uses TRBV6-6 and TRBJ1-1; D uncertain. Germline values: CDR1 MNHNY, CDR2 SVGAGI (reference sequence). Trimming took 5 bases from V and 1 from J, leaving 8 bases between them. This CDR3 has 13 residues. The CDR3 spells CASSHDRNTEAFF. As DNA, the CDR3 is TGTGCCAGCAGTCATGACCGGAACACTGAAGCTTTCTTT.

V and J are TRBV20-1 and TRBJ1-2; D may be TRBD1 (6 bases). With 3 bases removed from V and 1 base from J, the gap between germline ends came to 9 bases. The germline gives CDR1 DFQATT, CDR2 SNEGSKA (reference sequence). The CDR3 runs to 13 residues. The CDR3 sequence: CSARGTLNYGYTF. In DNA form, the CDR3 reads TGCAGTGCTAGGGGGACACTTAACTATGGCTACACCTTC.

The chain uses TRBV12-3 or TRBV12-4 and TRBJ1-2, with 8 bases that match TRBD1. The CDR3 spans 13 residues. J gave up 3 bases and V 7 bases, and 4 bases lay outside the gene matches. The CDR3 DNA sequence: TGTGCCAGCATCTTGACAGGGGACTATGGCTACACCTTC. Its translation: CASILTGDYGYTF.